The 19 T cell receptor beta chains reported below all come from one sample, sequenced in a study of cytomegalovirus exposure and HLA in healthy donors. Clones were sequenced by immunoSEQ multiplex PCR, and TCRdb holds only the in-frame ones, with some missing. The sample includes some 64,000 clones, roughly 95% seen only once; the top ten take 0.95% to 1.5%. Sequenced material: PBMCs. These TCRs come from a woman between 18 and 30 years old in good health and CMV-seronegative.

The chain uses TRBV11-2 and TRBJ2-5; D possibly corresponds to TRBD2 (7 bases). Germline V gene sequence: CDR1 SGHAT, CDR2 FQNNGV. The CDR3 loop spans 17 amino acids. V was clipped by 0 bases and J by 1 base, with 15 bases between them. CDR3 sequence reads: CASSLDLRRGPQETQYF. CDR3 bases: TGTGCCAGCAGCTTAGATCTACGGCGGGGGCCCCAAGAGACCCAGTACTTC.

V is TRBV7-2 and J is TRBJ1-2, with 10 bases matching TRBD1. Per the germline V gene, CDR1 is SGHTA and CDR2 is FQGNSA. The CDR3 sequence is 13 residues long. V dropped 7 bases and J dropped 7; count of bases not matched to a gene: 6. In nucleotides, the CDR3 is TGTGCCAGCACTCCCGGGACAGGGGTTGGCTACACCTTC. Translation gives CASTPGTGVGYTF.

The chain carries TRBV19 and TRBJ2-7; TRBD2 matches at 11 bases. The V gene end was trimmed by 5 bases and the J gene end by 1 base; junction bases not matched to a gene: 4. This CDR3 contains 15 residues. Germline-derived CDR1 and CDR2 are LNHDA and SQIVND (reference sequence). CDR3 DNA: TGTGCCAGTAGTGGGGTAGCGGGAGGGTCCTACGAGCAGTACTTC. Its translation: CASSGVAGGSYEQYF.

V and J are TRBV14 and TRBJ2-2; no reliable D call. Per germline, CDR1 SGHDN and CDR2 FVKESK. V dropped 4 bases and J dropped 7 bases, with 4 bases sitting between them. The CDR3 is 11 amino acids. CDR3 residues: CASSRSGELFF. CDR3 DNA: TGTGCCAGCAGCCGGAGCGGGGAGCTGTTTTTT. Supplemented by reference TRBV14 and TRBJ2-2, the full variable domain reads EAGVTQFPSHSVIEKGQTVTLRCDPISGHDNLYWYRRVMGKEIKFLLHFVKESKQDESGMPNNRFLAERTGGTYSTLKVQPAELEDSGVYFCASSRSGELFFGEGSRLTVL.

The CDR3 protein is CASSPAGPSNQPQHF. The CDR3 DNA is TGCGCCAGCAGCCCGGCGGGCCCAAGCAATCAGCCCCAGCATTTT. The J gene is TRBJ1-5, the V gene TRBV5-1; D is unresolved. Germline V gene data show CDR1 as SGHRS and CDR2 as YFSETQ. Trimming shortened V by 4 bases and J by 1 base, and 12 bases separated the two germline ends. This CDR3 has 15 amino acids.

This sequence joins TRBV7-9 and TRBJ1-4, with TRBD1 matching 10 bases. CDR3 length equals 14 residues. The germline V gene has CDR1 SEHNR and CDR2 FQNEAQ (reference sequence). The trim removed 5 bases at V and 11 bases at J, leaving 8 bases unmatched. For the CDR3, the DNA is TGTGCCAGCAGCGCCCGACAGGGGGCTGGGAAACTGTTTTTT. Translating gives CASSARQGAGKLFF.

V is TRBV5-1 and J is TRBJ2-4; D possibly corresponds to TRBD2 (5 bases). The ends were cut back, 2 bases at V and 7 bases at J, with 13 bases in the middle. Germline CDR1 SGHRS, CDR2 YFSETQ. The CDR3 sequence is 14 residues long. The CDR3 DNA follows: TGCGCCAGCAGCTTTGAGGGATCGGAGAACATTCAGTACTTC. Its translation is CASSFEGSENIQYF.

V is TRBV15 and J is TRBJ2-6; 8 bases agree with TRBD1. Germline values: CDR1 LNHNV, CDR2 YYDKDF (reference sequence). The V and J ends lost 0 bases and 0 bases, in that order; junction bases with no gene match: 4. The CDR3 has 18 residues. CDR3 coding DNA: TGTGCCACCAGCAGAGATCCCACAGGGGGCTCTGGGGCCAACGTCCTGACTTTC. Translation gives CATSRDPTGGSGANVLTF.

On this clone itself: Other DNA sequences in the sample encode the same CDR3. CDR3 residues: CASSPGLAGETQYF. CDR3 DNA: TGTGCCAGCAGCCCGGGACTAGCGGGGGAGACCCAGTACTTC. The chain employs TRBV7-3 and TRBJ2-5, with 13 bases lining up with TRBD2. The J segment lost 5 bases and the V segment lost 5 bases, leaving 2 bases of the junction unmatched. Germline assignment: CDR1 SGHTA and CDR2 FQGTGA. CDR3 length: 14 residues.

The chain has TRBV6-5 and TRBJ1-2; tentatively, D is TRBD1 (5 bases). Trimming cost V 5 bases and J 7 bases, with 20 bases left between them. Germline assignment: CDR1 MNHEY and CDR2 SVGAGI. The CDR3 consists of 15 residues. The CDR3 protein is CASSGSERGGGGYTF. CDR3 in DNA: TGTGCCAGCAGTGGATCTGAGCGGGGGGGAGGTGGCTACACCTTC.

This clone occurred once. The rearrangement joins TRBV6-1 to TRBJ2-1, with D unclear. The CDR3 runs 14 residues. Germline lookup yields CDR1 MNHNS and CDR2 SASEGT. Trimming removed 0 bases at V and 6 bases at J, with 9 bases between. CDR3 amino acids: CASSEAAEPNEQFF. The DNA for the CDR3 is TGTGCCAGCAGTGAAGCGGCCGAACCCAATGAGCAGTTCTTC.

The genes are TRBV5-1 and TRBJ2-3; the D is unclear. Germline CDR1 SGHRS, CDR2 YFSETQ. The CDR3 has 14 amino acids. The germline V and J ends were trimmed by 3 bases and 3 bases, with 11 bases remaining between them. The CDR3 region has the DNA TGCGCCAGCAGCTCCCAGGCCGTAACAGATACGCAGTATTTT. It codes for CASSSQAVTDTQYF. Supplemented by reference TRBV5-1 and TRBJ2-3, the full variable domain reads KAGVTQTPRYLIKTRGQQVTLSCSPISGHRSVSWYQQTPGQGLQFLFEYFSETQRNKGNFPGRFSGRQFSNSRSEMNVSTLELGDSALYLCASSSQAVTDTQYFGPGTRLTVL.

The V and J genes are TRBV6-5 and TRBJ1-2; D not certain. In germline, CDR1 is MNHEY, CDR2 SVGAGI. CDR3 size: 14 residues. The V end was cut by 5 bases, the J end by 2 bases, with 12 bases between. DNA of the CDR3: TGTGCCAGCAGTCGGGTGTCTGGGAACTATGGCTACACCTTC. Translated: CASSRVSGNYGYTF.

The chain couples TRBV6-5 to TRBJ1-5, with 7 nucleotides matching TRBD1. Per germline, CDR1 MNHEY and CDR2 SVGAGI. V was pared by 5 bases and J by 4 bases, with 2 bases of the junction left unmatched. This CDR3 spans 13 amino acids. The CDR3 loop reads CASSTTGNQPQHF. DNA of the CDR3: TGTGCCAGCAGTACGACAGGGAATCAGCCCCAGCATTTT.

The chain is built from TRBV28 and TRBJ2-1; a possible D gene is TRBD1 (6 bases). This CDR3 has 15 amino acids. Germline loops: CDR1 MDHEN, CDR2 SYDVKM. V lost 7 bases, J lost 7 bases, and 20 bases lay in between. CDR3 in DNA: TGTGCCAGCACCCCCGTCGGGCTAGGGGGAAATGAGCAGTTCTTC. Protein sequence: CASTPVGLGGNEQFF.

The chain is built from TRBV27 and TRBJ1-2; D call uncertain. The CDR3 sequence is 13 residues long. Germline values: CDR1 MNHEY, CDR2 SMNVEV (reference sequence). V was cut by 7 bases and J by 5 bases, with 14 bases left in between. CDR3 bases: TGTGCCAGCACCCCTCGGGGAGGGTATGGCTACACCTTC. Translating it yields CASTPRGGYGYTF.

The chain joins TRBV27 to TRBJ2-1, with TRBD2 matching 9 bases. The CDR3 is 16 residues long. CDR1 and CDR2 (germline): MNHEY, SMNVEV (reference sequence). V shed 2 bases, J shed 8 bases, and the junction held 10 bases outside the gene matches. CDR3 nucleotide sequence: TGTGCCAGCAGTTTACTGGCGGGGGGGCCTTTGGATGAGCAGTTCTTC. Its translation is CASSLLAGGPLDEQFF.

This chain uses TRBV25-1 with TRBJ2-1; 8 bases map to TRBD2. The ends lost 2 bases at V and 8 bases at J; junction bases unmatched: 17. Germline assignment: CDR1 MGHDK and CDR2 SYGVNS. The CDR3 has 18 residues. The CDR3: CASSESPGTSGVGHEQFF. The CDR3 coding sequence is TGTGCCAGCAGTGAAAGCCCCGGGACTAGTGGGGTTGGCCATGAGCAGTTCTTC.

The chain combines TRBV29-1 with TRBJ1-1, with TRBD1 matching over 9 bases. V trimming: 6 bases; J trimming: 0 bases; junction bases outside the gene matches: 8. Germline lookup yields CDR1 SQVTM and CDR2 ANQGSEA. This CDR3 has 15 amino acids. The CDR3 region has the DNA TGCAGCGTCGGCGGACAGGGGCCGTTGAACACTGAAGCTTTCTTT. It yields the protein CSVGGQGPLNTEAFF.